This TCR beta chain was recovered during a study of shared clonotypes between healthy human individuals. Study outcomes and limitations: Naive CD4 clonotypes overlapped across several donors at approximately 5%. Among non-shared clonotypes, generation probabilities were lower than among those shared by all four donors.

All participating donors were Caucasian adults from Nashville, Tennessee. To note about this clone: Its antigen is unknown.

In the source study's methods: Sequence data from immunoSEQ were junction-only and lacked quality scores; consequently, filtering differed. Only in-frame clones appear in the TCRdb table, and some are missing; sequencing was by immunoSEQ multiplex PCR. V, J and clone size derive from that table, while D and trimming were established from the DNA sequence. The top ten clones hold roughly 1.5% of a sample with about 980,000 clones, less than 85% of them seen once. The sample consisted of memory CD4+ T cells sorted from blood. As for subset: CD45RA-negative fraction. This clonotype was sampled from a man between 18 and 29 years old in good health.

The CDR3 reads CASSSKGLATAQDTQYF. The CDR3 nucleotides are TGTGCCAGCAGCTCAAAAGGACTAGCGACTGCACAAGATACGCAGTATTTT. The rearrangement joins TRBV5-4 to TRBJ2-3; 9 positions match TRBD2. Germline loops: CDR1 SGHNT, CDR2 YYREEE (reference sequence). CDR3 size: 17 residues. The V segment lost 3 bases and the J segment 5 bases; nucleotides outside the gene matches: 13.